A single T cell receptor beta chain is shown here with its context. Its antigen is undetermined. Via MiXCR, TCRdb re-called the 5' RACE reads, giving one row per CDR3 protein. Seen here are roughly 350,000 distinct CDR3 sequences, 28% observed once, and the top ten hold roughly 14%. This CDR3 comprises 13 residues. Germline V gene sequence: CDR1 KGHDR, CDR2 SFDVKD. V lost 3 bases and J 5 bases, leaving 10 bases between the germline ends. These data come from a study of T-cell memory formation after mild COVID-19. Points from the study as a whole: CD4+ contracting clones were found mainly in CM and EM, and CD8+ ones in EMRA. While clones contracting from day 15 to 85 were balanced between CD4 and CD8, later expanders leaned CD4+. Within pre-infection memory, some responding clones were found, suggesting cross-reactive memory joined.

This TCR derives from an adult woman who had mild COVID-19 (a few samples of this study predate the infection). Cell type and time point are not known. The sample was PBMCs or a T cell subset sorted from them (not recorded which). The chain is built from TRBV24-1 and TRBJ2-7; tentatively, D is TRBD1 or TRBD2 (5 bases each). CDR3: CATSDHGTHEQYF. CDR3 bases: TGTGCCACCAGTGATCACGGGACCCACGAGCAGTACTTC.